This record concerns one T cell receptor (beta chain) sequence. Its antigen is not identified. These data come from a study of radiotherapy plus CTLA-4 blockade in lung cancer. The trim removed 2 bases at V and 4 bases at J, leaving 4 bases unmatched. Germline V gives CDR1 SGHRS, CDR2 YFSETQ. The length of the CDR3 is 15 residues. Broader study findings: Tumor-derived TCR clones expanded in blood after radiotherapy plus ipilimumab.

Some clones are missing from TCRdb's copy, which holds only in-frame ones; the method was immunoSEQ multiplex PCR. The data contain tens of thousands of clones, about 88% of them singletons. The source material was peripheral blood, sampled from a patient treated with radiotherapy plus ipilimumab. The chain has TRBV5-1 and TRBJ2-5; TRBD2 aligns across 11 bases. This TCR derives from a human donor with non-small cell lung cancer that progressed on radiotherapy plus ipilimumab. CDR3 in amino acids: CASSFPGTSGETQYF. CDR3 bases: TGCGCCAGCAGCTTCCCCGGGACTAGCGGAGAGACCCAGTACTTC.